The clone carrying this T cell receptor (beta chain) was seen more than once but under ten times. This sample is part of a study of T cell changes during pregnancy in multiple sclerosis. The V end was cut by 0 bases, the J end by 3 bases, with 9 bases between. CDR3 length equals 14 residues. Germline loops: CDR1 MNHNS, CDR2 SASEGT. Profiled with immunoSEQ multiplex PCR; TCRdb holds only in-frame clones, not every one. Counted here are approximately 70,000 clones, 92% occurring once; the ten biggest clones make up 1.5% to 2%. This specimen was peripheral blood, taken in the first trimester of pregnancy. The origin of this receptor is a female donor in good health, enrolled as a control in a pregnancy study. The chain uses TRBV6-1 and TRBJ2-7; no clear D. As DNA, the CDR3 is TGTGCCAGCAGTGAAGCGTCCTCACTCTACGAGCAGTACTTC. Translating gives CASSEASSLYEQYF.